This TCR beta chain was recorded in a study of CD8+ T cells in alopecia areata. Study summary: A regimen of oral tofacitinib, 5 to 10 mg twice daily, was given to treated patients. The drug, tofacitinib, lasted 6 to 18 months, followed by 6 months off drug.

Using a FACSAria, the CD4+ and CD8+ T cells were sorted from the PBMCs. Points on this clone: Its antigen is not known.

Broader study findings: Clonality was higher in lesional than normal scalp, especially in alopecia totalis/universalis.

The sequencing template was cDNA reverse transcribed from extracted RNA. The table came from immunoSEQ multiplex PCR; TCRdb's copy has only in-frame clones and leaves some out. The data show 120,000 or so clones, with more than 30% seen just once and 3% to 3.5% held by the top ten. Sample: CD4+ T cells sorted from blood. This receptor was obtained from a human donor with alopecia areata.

The DNA for the CDR3 is TGTGCCAGCAGCTTAACAGGGGATCAGGTTGAAGCTTTCTTT. Residues: CASSLTGDQVEAFF. The V and J genes are TRBV7-3 and TRBJ1-1, with a tentative D call TRBD1 (5 bases). The germline CDR1 and CDR2 sequences are SGHTA and FQGTGA. V was cut by 0 bases and J by 7 bases, with 12 bases left in between. The CDR3 contains 14 residues.